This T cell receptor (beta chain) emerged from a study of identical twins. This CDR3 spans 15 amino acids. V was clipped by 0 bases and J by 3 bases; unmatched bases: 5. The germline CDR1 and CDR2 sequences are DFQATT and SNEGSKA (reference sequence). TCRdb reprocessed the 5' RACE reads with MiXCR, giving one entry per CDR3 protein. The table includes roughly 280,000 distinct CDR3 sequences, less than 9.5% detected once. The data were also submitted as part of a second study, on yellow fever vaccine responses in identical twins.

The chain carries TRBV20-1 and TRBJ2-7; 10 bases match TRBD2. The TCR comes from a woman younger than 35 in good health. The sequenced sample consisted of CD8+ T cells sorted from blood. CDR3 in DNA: TGCAGTGCTAGAGACCGGACTAGCGGCTTCTACGAGCAGTACTTC. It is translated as CSARDRTSGFYEQYF.